One sample yielded the 17 T cell receptor beta chains listed below, sequenced in a study of cytomegalovirus exposure and HLA in healthy donors. The PCR ran on 60 Vbeta and 13 Jbeta primers. The method was immunoSEQ multiplex PCR; TCRdb's version includes in-frame clones alone and lacks a portion of them. The sample has 150,000 to 170,000 clones, roughly 80% seen once. Sequencing input: PBMCs. The receptors originated from a woman aged 40-49 years in good health and CMV-seronegative.

This clone was seen a few times. V usage is TRBV20-1 and J usage is TRBJ2-3; tentatively, D is TRBD2 (5 bases). The V gene's germline CDR1 is DFQATT and CDR2 SNEGSKA (reference sequence). The CDR3 loop spans 11 amino acids. The CDR3 is CLLERTDTQYF. CDR3 bases: TGCCTACTGGAGCGGACGGATACGCAGTATTTT.

The chain combines TRBV11-3 with TRBJ1-1; D may be TRBD1 (5 bases). The germline CDR1 and CDR2 sequences are SGHNT and YENEEA. V was pared by 2 bases and J by 6 bases, with 19 bases between. This CDR3 is built from 16 residues. CDR3 in amino acids: CASSLRGGVPGAEAFF. The CDR3 coding sequence is TGTGCCAGCAGCTTAAGGGGCGGAGTTCCAGGCGCTGAAGCTTTCTTT.

The gene calls are TRBV29-1 and TRBJ2-7; 9 bases are shared with TRBD1. V lost 7 bases and J lost 6; bases outside the gene matches: 7. This CDR3 spans 12 amino acids. The germline CDR1 and CDR2 sequences are SQVTM and ANQGSEA. The CDR3 here is CSGRTGEVEQYF. In DNA, the CDR3 is TGCAGCGGAAGGACAGGGGAAGTCGAGCAGTACTTC.

The V call is TRBV29-1, the J call TRBJ1-5; D perhaps matches TRBD1 (5 bases). The CDR3 contains 12 residues. Germline CDR1 SQVTM, CDR2 ANQGSEA. V lost 4 bases, J lost 6 bases, and 10 bases lay in between. The CDR3 nucleotides are TGCAGCGTTGGGGGGGAGGGTCAGCCCCAGCATTTT. Translation gives CSVGGEGQPQHF.

Turning to this clone: This sample includes further DNA sequences coding for the same CDR3. The chain uses TRBV7-2 and TRBJ2-5, with D unresolved. Trimming cost V 5 bases and J 2 bases, with 3 bases left between them. This CDR3 has 11 residues. CDR1 SGHTA and CDR2 FQGNSA come from the germline V gene. The CDR3 nucleotides read TGTGCCAGCAGCCTGCAAGAGACCCAGTACTTC. It yields the protein CASSLQETQYF.

The chain has TRBV4-1 and TRBJ1-1; 9 bases map to TRBD1. CDR1 is MGHRA, CDR2 YSYEKL, per germline. V lost 4 bases to trimming and J lost 5 bases; unmatched junction nucleotides: 8. This CDR3 is built from 15 residues. The CDR3 protein is CASSLGTGRYTEAFF. The CDR3 DNA follows: TGCGCCAGCAGCCTGGGGACAGGGAGATATACTGAAGCTTTCTTT.

The rearrangement uses TRBV11-3 and TRBJ2-2, with D perhaps matching TRBD2 (5 bases). The CDR3 spans 16 residues. In germline, CDR1 is SGHNT, CDR2 YENEEA. Deletions cut 7 bases from V and 0 bases from J, with 15 bases between. Here the CDR3 DNA reads TGTGCCAGCACCAAGGTGGGGAGTTCGAACACCGGGGAGCTGTTTTTT. Translation gives CASTKVGSSNTGELFF.

The rearrangement joins TRBV7-6 to TRBJ1-5; D call uncertain. The CDR3 loop spans 15 amino acids. The V gene's germline CDR1 is SGHVS and CDR2 FNYEAQ. Trimming removed 2 bases from V and 8 bases from J, with 16 bases in between. The CDR3 DNA follows: TGTGCCAGCAGCTTAAATATGGGAACCGGGGAGCCCCAGCATTTT. It translates to CASSLNMGTGEPQHF.

A few counts support this clone. The chain has TRBV19 and TRBJ1-4; no clear D gene. The germline V gene has CDR1 LNHDA and CDR2 SQIVND (reference sequence). Deletions cut 6 bases from V and 5 bases from J, with 19 bases between. The CDR3 contains 16 residues. The CDR3 DNA is TGTGCCAGTAGCCCTGTTTTGGAGAGGTTGAATGAAAAACTGTTTTTT. Its translation is CASSPVLERLNEKLFF.

The chain has TRBV5-1 and TRBJ1-4; 12 bases line up with TRBD1. The trim removed 2 bases at V and 8 bases at J, leaving 10 bases unmatched. The CDR3 runs 17 residues. Germline loops: CDR1 SGHRS, CDR2 YFSETQ. CDR3 protein: CASSFGGQGAAWEKLFF. In nucleotides, the CDR3 is TGCGCCAGCAGCTTCGGGGGACAGGGGGCAGCGTGGGAAAAACTGTTTTTT.

J is TRBJ2-3 and V is TRBV2; 7 bases map to TRBD1. Germline V gene data show CDR1 as SNHLY and CDR2 as FYNNEI. CDR3 length: 16 amino acids. The V gene end was trimmed by 4 bases and the J gene end by 0 bases; junction bases not matched to a gene: 7. The CDR3 reads CASSADRVTSTDTQYF. The CDR3 DNA sequence: TGTGCCAGCAGTGCCGACAGGGTAACTAGCACAGATACGCAGTATTTT.

The rearrangement links TRBV5-4 to TRBJ2-1; D gene ambiguous. Germline V gene sequence: CDR1 SGHNT, CDR2 YYREEE (reference sequence). The CDR3 sequence is 16 residues long. V lost 1 base to trimming and J lost 1 base, with 12 bases between them. The CDR3 DNA follows: TGTGCCAGCAGCTTGTCGAACCCCAGGTCCTACAATGAGCAGTTCTTC. Protein: CASSLSNPRSYNEQFF. Full variable domain (remainder filled in from reference TRBV5-4 and TRBJ2-1): ETGVTQSPTHLIKTRGQQVTLRCSSQSGHNTVSWYQQALGQGPQFIFQYYREEENGRGNFPPRFSGLQFPNYSSELNVNALELDDSALYLCASSLSNPRSYNEQFFGPGTRLTVL.

J is TRBJ2-7 and V is TRBV9; possibly TRBD2 for D (6 bases). The CDR3 length is 15 residues. Between the trimmed V and J ends, which lost 0 bases and 2 bases, there was a span of 12 bases. Germline assignment: CDR1 SGDLS and CDR2 YYNGEE. The CDR3 region has the DNA TGTGCCAGCAGCGTAGCTAGCGAGGGGCCCTACGAGCAGTACTTC. Its protein product is CASSVASEGPYEQYF.

This chain joins TRBV6-1 and TRBJ2-7; TRBD1 matches 7 bases. The trim removed 4 bases at V and 0 bases at J, leaving 6 bases unmatched. This CDR3 has 15 amino acids. Germline CDR1 reads MNHNS; CDR2 reads SASEGT. The CDR3 reads CASSADRRSSYEQYF. CDR3 coding DNA: TGTGCCAGCAGTGCGGACAGGCGAAGCTCCTACGAGCAGTACTTC.

The chain recombines TRBV6-6 with TRBJ2-7, with 10 bases aligning to TRBD2. Germline V CDR1 and CDR2: MNHNY, SVGAGI (reference sequence). The CDR3 is 15 residues long. Trimming took 7 bases from V and 4 from J; bases not matched to a gene: 10. The DNA of the CDR3 is TGTGCCAGCACACCATCACTAGCGGGGAGTTACGAGCAGTACTTC. The encoded protein is CASTPSLAGSYEQYF.

The V and J genes are TRBV6-5 and TRBJ2-1; the match to TRBD2 covers 11 bases. This CDR3 region has 16 residues. J gave up 7 bases and V 4 bases, and 9 bases lay outside the gene matches. Germline CDR1 MNHEY, CDR2 SVGAGI. The CDR3 DNA follows: TGTGCCAGCAGTTCGAAGACTAGCGGGGAGATGAATGAGCAGTTCTTC. Translation: CASSSKTSGEMNEQFF.

This chain links TRBV5-6 with TRBJ2-6, with TRBD2 as a possible D gene (5 bases). V lost 3 bases to trimming and J lost 0 bases, with 16 bases between them. Germline V CDR1 and CDR2: SGHDT, YYEEEE. CDR3 length: 18 amino acids. Written as DNA, the CDR3 is TGTGCCAGCAGCTACGAGGGTAATGTCGTCTCTGGGGCCAACGTCCTGACTTTC. As protein: CASSYEGNVVSGANVLTF.